This T cell receptor beta chain was sequenced in a study of control samples from healthy donors and cancer patients. Between the trimmed V and J ends, which lost 3 bases and 2 bases, there was a span of 13 bases. The CDR3 loop spans 15 amino acids. Germline values: CDR1 ENHRY, CDR2 SYGVKD. The repertoire was sequenced with immunoSEQ multiplex PCR; TCRdb's copy has only in-frame clones and lacks some. The profile shows 60,000 or so clones, around 90% of them singletons. The chain joins TRBV10-3 to TRBJ1-2, with TRBD1 as a possible D gene (6 bases). The source material was blood. The clonotype comes from a man aged 50 to 60 in good health. CDR3 nucleotides: TGTGCCATCAGTGATAAGACAGGTCCCAACTATGGCTACACCTTC. This gives the protein CAISDKTGPNYGYTF.